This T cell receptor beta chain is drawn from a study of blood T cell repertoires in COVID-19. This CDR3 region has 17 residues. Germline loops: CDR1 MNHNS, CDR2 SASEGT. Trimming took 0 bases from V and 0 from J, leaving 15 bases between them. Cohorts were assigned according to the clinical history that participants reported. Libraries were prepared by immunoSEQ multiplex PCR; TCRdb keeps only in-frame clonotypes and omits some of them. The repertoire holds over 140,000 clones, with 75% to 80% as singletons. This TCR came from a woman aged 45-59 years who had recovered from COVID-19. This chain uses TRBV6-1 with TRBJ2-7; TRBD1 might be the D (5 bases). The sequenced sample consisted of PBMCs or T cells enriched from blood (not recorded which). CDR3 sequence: CASSEAPGHLSSYEQYF. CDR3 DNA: TGTGCCAGCAGTGAAGCGCCAGGACACCTTAGCTCCTACGAGCAGTACTTC.